This TCR beta chain was sequenced for a study of Ad26.COV2.S vaccination and SARS-CoV-2 variants. The data were produced by immunoSEQ multiplex PCR, yet TCRdb's version contains in-frame clones alone and is incomplete. Of approximately 300,000 clones detected, approximately 80% appear once; the ten largest clones hold roughly 2%. The sample's treatment: roughly 20 received Ad26.COV2.S at low or high dose, single or two shots; 5 received placebo; per-sample allocation not given. Samples were taken on day 63 after the first vaccine or placebo injection. SARS-CoV-2 spike from the Wuhan strain was encoded by the vaccine, an Ad26 vector. In germline, CDR1 is SGHRS, CDR2 YFSETQ. The CDR3 covers 13 residues. V was shortened by 2 bases and J by 7 bases, with 12 bases between the two germline ends.

This clonotype was obtained from a person between 18 and 59 years old who received the Ad26.COV2.S COVID-19 vaccine or a placebo. The sequencing here drew on peripheral blood, taken in a trial of Ad26.COV2.S vaccine versus placebo. This chain connects TRBV5-1 to TRBJ1-1; D is unresolved. CDR3: CASSLREMSEAFF. The CDR3 DNA follows: TGCGCCAGCAGCTTAAGGGAAATGAGTGAAGCTTTCTTT. The complete variable domain, with remaining parts taken from reference TRBV5-1 and TRBJ1-1, reads KAGVTQTPRYLIKTRGQQVTLSCSPISGHRSVSWYQQTPGQGLQFLFEYFSETQRNKGNFPGRFSGRQFSNSRSEMNVSTLELGDSALYLCASSLREMSEAFFGQGTRLTVV.